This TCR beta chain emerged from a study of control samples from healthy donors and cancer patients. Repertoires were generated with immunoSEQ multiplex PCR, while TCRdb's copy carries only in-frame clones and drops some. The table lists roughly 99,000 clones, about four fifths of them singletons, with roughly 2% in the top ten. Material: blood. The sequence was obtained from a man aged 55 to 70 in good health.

The CDR3 nucleotides are TGCAGTGCTAGTTTAGGACAAGAGACCCAGTACTTC. Protein: CSASLGQETQYF. The chain has TRBV20-1 and TRBJ2-5; D unclear. This CDR3 comprises 12 residues. V gave up 3 bases and J gave up 2 bases, with 7 bases separating them. The germline V gene encodes CDR1 DFQATT and CDR2 SNEGSKA (reference sequence).